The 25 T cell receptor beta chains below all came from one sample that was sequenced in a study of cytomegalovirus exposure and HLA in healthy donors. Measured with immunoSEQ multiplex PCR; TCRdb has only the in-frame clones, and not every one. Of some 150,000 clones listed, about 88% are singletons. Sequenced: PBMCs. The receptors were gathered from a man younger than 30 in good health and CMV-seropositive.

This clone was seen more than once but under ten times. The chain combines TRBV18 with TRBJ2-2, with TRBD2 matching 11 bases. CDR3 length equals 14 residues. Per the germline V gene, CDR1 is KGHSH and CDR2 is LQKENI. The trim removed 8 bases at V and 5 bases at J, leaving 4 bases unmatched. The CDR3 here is CASTGLAETGELFF. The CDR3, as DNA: TGTGCCAGCACGGGACTAGCGGAAACCGGGGAGCTGTTTTTT.

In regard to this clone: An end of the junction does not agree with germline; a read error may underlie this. The CDR3 spells CASTPDQRSVF. The CDR3, as DNA: TGTGCCAGCACTCCCGACCAGCGGTCGGTCTTC. This chain uses TRBV2 with TRBJ2-1, with D perhaps matching TRBD2 (5 bases). CDR3 length: 11 amino acids. CDR1 and CDR2 from the germline V gene are SNHLY and FYNNEI.

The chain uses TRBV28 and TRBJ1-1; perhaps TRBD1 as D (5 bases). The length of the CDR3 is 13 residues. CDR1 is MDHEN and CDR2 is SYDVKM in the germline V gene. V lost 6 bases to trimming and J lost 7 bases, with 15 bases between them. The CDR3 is CASRTGHKREAFF. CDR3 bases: TGTGCCAGCAGGACCGGACATAAGCGTGAAGCTTTCTTT. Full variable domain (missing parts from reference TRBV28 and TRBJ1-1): DVKVTQSSRYLVKRTGEKVFLECVQDMDHENMFWYRQDPGLGLRLIYFSYDVKMKEKGDIPEGYSVSREKKERFSLILESASTNQTSMYLCASRTGHKREAFFGQGTRLTVV.

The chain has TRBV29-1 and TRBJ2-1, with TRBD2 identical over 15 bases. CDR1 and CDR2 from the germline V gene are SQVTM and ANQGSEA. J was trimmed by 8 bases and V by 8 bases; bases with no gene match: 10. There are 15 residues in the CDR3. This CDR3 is CSSPGLAGGRDEQFF. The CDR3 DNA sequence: TGCAGCTCCCCCGGACTAGCGGGAGGGAGGGATGAGCAGTTCTTC.

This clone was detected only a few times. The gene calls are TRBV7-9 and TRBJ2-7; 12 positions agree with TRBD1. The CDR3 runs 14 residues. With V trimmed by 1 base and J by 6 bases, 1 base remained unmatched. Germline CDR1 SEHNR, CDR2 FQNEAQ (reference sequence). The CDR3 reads CASSLGGQGAEQYF. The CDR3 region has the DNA TGTGCCAGCAGCTTAGGGGGACAGGGGGCCGAGCAGTACTTC.

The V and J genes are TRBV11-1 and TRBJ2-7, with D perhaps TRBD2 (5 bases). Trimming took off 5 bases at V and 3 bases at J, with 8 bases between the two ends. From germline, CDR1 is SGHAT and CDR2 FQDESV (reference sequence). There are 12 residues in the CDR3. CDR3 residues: CASSARGYEQYF. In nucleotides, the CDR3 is TGTGCCAGCAGCGCCCGGGGCTACGAGCAGTACTTC. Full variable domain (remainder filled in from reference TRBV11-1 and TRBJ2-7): EAEVAQSPRYKITEKSQAVAFWCDPISGHATLYWYRQILGQGPELLVQFQDESVVDDSQLPKDRFSAERLKGVDSTLKIQPAELGDSAMYLCASSARGYEQYFGPGTRLTVT.

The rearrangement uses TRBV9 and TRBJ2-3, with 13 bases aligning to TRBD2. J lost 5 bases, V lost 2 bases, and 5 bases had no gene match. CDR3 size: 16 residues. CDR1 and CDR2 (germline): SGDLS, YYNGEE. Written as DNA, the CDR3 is TGTGCCAGCAGCGTCACTAGCGGGAGGGGTAAAGATACGCAGTATTTT. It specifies CASSVTSGRGKDTQYF. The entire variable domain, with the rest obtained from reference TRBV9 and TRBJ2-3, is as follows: DSGVTQTPKHLITATGQRVTLRCSPRSGDLSVYWYQQSLDQGLQFLIQYYNGEERAKGNILERFSAQQFPDLHSELNLSSLELGDSALYFCASSVTSGRGKDTQYFGPGTRLTVL.

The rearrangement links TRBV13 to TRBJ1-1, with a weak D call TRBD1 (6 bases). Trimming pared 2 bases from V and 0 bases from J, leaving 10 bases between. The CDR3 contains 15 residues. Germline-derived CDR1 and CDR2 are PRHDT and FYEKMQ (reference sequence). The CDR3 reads CASSLMGHLNTEAFF. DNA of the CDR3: TGTGCCAGCAGCTTAATGGGACATTTGAACACTGAAGCTTTCTTT.

CDR3 in DNA: TGTGCCAGCAGTTTATTTCGGTCCTATAATTCACCCCTCCACTTT. Residues: CASSLFRSYNSPLHF. The J gene is TRBJ1-6, the V gene TRBV27, with D hard to call. The CDR3 has 15 residues. Germline-derived CDR1 and CDR2 are MNHEY and SMNVEV (reference sequence). The V gene lost 1 base and the J gene lost 1 base, with 5 bases spanning the gap.

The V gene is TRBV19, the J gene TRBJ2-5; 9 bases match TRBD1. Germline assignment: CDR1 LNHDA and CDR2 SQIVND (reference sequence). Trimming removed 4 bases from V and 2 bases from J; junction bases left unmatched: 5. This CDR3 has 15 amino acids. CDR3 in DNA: TGTGCCAGTAGTACCCCCGGGACAGGGCAAGAGACCCAGTACTTC. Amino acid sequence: CASSTPGTGQETQYF.

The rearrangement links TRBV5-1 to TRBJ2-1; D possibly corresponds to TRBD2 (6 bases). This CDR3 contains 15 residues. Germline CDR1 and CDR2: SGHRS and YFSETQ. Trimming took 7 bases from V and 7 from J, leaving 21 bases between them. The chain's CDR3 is CASRSGTSAINEQFF. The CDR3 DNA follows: TGCGCCAGCCGCTCCGGGACTTCAGCTATAAATGAGCAGTTCTTC.

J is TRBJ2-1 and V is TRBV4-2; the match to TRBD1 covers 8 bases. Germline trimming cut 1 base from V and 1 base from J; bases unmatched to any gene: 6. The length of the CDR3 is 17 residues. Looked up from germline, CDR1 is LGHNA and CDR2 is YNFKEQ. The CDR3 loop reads CASSQGLTGGSYNEQFF. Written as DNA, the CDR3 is TGTGCCAGCAGCCAAGGCCTAACAGGGGGGTCCTACAATGAGCAGTTCTTC.

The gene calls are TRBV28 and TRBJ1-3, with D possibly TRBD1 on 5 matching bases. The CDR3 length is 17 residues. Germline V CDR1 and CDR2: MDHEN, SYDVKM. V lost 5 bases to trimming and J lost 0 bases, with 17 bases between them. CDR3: CASSTILDSHSGNTIYF. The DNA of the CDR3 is TGTGCCAGCAGTACTATTCTAGACAGCCACTCTGGAAACACCATATATTTT.

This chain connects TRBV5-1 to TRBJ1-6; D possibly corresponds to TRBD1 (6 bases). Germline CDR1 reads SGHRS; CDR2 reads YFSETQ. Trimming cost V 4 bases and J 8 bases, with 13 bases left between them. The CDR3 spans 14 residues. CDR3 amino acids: CASSEGQRYSPLHF. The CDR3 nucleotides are TGCGCCAGCAGCGAAGGACAGCGTTATTCACCCCTCCACTTT.

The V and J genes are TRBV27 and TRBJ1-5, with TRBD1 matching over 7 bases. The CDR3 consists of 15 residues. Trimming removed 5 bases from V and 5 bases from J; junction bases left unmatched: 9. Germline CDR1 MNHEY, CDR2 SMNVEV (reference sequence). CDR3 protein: CASSPSARGYQPQHF. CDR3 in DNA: TGTGCCAGCAGTCCTTCGGCCAGGGGGTATCAGCCCCAGCATTTT.

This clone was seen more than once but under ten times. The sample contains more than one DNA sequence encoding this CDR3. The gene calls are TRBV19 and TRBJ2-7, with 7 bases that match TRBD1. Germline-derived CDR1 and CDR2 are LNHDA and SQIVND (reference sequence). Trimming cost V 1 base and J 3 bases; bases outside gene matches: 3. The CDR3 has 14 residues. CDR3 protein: CASSIGTGDYEQYF. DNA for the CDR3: TGTGCCAGTAGTATAGGCACAGGGGACTACGAGCAGTACTTC.

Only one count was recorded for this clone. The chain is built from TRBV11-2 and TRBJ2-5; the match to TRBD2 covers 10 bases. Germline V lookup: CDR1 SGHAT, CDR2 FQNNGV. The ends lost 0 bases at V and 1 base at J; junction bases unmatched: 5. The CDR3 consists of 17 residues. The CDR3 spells CASSLDRTSGPQETQYF. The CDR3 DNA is TGTGCCAGCAGCTTAGATCGGACTAGCGGACCCCAAGAGACCCAGTACTTC. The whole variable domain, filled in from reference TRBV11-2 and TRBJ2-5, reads EAGVAQSPRYKIIEKRQSVAFWCNPISGHATLYWYQQILGQGPKLLIQFQNNGVVDDSQLPKDRFSAERLKGVDSTLKIQPAKLEDSAVYLCASSLDRTSGPQETQYFGPGTRLLVL.

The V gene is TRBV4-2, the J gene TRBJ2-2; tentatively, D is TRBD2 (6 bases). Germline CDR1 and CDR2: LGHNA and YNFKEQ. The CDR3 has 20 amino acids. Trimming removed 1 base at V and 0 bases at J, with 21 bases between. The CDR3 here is CASSQAGKGRDSPNTGELFF. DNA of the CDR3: TGTGCCAGCAGCCAAGCGGGGAAGGGGCGGGACTCACCGAACACCGGGGAGCTGTTTTTT.

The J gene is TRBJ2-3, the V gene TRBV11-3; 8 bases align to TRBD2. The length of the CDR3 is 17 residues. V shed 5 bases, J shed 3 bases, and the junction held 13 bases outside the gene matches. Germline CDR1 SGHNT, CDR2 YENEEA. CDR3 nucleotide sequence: TGTGCCAGCAGCCCCTCCGCGGGGGGCCATCAGACAGATACGCAGTATTTT. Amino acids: CASSPSAGGHQTDTQYF.

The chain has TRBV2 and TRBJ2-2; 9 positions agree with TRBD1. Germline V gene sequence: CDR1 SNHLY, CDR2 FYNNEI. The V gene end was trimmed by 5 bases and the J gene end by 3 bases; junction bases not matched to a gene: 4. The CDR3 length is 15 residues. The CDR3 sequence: CASSLQGADTGELFF. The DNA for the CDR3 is TGTGCCAGCAGTTTACAGGGGGCGGACACCGGGGAGCTGTTTTTT.

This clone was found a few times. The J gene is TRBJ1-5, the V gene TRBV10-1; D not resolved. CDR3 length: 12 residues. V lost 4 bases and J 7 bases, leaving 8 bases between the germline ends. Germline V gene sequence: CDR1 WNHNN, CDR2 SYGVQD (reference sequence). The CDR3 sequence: CASSAVRQPQHF. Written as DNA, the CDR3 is TGCGCCAGCAGTGCGGTCCGGCAGCCCCAGCATTTT.

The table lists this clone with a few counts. The CDR3 region has the DNA TGTGCCAGCAGCTTATTAGTTAATGAGCAGTTCTTC. This codes for CASSLLVNEQFF. The gene calls are TRBV7-8 and TRBJ2-1, with D hard to call. The length of the CDR3 is 12 residues. Trimming shortened V by 2 bases and J by 7 bases, and 6 bases separated the two germline ends. CDR1 is SGHVS and CDR2 is FQNEAQ in the germline V gene.

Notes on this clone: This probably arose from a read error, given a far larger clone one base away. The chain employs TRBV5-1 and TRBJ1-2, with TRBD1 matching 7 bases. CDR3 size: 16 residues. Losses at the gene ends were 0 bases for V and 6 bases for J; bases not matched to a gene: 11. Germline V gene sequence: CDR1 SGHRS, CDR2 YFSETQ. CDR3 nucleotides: TGCGCCAGCAGCTTGGGAGTCGGGACAGACATCAATGGCTACACCTTC. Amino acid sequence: CASSLGVGTDINGYTF.

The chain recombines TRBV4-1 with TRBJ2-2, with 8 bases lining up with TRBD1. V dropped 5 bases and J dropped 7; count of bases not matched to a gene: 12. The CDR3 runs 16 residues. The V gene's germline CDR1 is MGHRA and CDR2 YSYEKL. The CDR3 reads CASSLPRTGKHGELFF. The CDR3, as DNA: TGCGCCAGCAGCTTACCTCGGACAGGGAAGCACGGGGAGCTGTTTTTT.

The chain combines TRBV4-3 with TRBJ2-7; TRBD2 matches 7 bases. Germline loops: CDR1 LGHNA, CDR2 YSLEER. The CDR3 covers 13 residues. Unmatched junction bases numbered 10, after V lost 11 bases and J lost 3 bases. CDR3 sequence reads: CAQRGRERYEQYF. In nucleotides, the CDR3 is TGCGCCCAGCGGGGCAGGGAACGCTACGAGCAGTACTTC.